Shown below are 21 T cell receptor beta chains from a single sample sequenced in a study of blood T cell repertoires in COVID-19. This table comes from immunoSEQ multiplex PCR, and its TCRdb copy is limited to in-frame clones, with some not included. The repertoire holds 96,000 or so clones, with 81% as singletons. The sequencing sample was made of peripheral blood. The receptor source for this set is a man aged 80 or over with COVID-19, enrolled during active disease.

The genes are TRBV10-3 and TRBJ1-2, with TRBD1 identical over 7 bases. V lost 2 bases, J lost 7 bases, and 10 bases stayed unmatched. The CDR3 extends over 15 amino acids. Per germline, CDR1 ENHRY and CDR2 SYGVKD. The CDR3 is CAISEPKQGNGGYTF. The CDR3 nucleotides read TGTGCCATCAGTGAGCCGAAACAGGGGAACGGTGGCTACACCTTC.

The CDR3: CASSLGAHRTDEKLFF. In DNA form, the CDR3 reads TGTGCCAGTAGCCTTGGGGCACATCGGACGGATGAAAAACTGTTTTTT. The chain uses TRBV19 and TRBJ1-4, with a weak D call TRBD1 (5 bases). Germline values: CDR1 LNHDA, CDR2 SQIVND (reference sequence). V gave up 6 bases and J gave up 6 bases, with 20 bases separating them. The CDR3 has 16 amino acids.

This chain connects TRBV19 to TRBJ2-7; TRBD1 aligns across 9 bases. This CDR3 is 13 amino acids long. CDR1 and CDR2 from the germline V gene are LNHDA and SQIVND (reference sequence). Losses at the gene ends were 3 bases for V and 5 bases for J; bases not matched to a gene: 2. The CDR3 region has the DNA TGTGCCAGTAGTATGAGACAGGGGGACGAGCAGTACTTC. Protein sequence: CASSMRQGDEQYF.

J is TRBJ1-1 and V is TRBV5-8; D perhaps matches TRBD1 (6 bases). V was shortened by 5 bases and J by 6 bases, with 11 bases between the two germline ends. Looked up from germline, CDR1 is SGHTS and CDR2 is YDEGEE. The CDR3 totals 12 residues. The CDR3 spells CASRWTVSEAFF. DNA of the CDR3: TGTGCCAGCAGATGGACAGTCTCTGAAGCTTTCTTT.

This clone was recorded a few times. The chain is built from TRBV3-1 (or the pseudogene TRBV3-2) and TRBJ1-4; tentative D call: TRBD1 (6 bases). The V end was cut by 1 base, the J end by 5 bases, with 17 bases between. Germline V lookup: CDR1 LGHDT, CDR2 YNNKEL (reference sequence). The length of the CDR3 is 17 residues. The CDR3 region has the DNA TGTGCCAGCAGCCAAGGTGACAGGTTCCATGGGAATGAAAAACTGTTTTTT. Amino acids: CASSQGDRFHGNEKLFF.

CDR3 in amino acids: CASRPGGPSYNEQFF. For the CDR3, the DNA is TGTGCCAGTAGGCCGGGAGGGCCCTCCTACAATGAGCAGTTCTTC. The gene calls are TRBV19 and TRBJ2-1; 8 nucleotides align to TRBD2. Germline-derived CDR1 and CDR2 are LNHDA and SQIVND (reference sequence). Unmatched junction bases numbered 4, after V lost 6 bases and J lost 0 bases. This CDR3 region has 15 residues.

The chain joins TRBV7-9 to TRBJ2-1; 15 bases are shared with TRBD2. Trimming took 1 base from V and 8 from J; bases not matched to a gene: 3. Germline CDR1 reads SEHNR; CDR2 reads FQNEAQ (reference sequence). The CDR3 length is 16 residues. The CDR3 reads CASSLEGLAGGYEQFF. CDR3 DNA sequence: TGTGCCAGCAGCTTAGAGGGACTAGCGGGAGGATATGAGCAGTTCTTC.

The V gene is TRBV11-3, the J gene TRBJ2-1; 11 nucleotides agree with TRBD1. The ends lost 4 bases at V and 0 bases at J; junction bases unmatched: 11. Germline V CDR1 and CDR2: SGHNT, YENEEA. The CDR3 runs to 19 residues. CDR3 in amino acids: CASSSRGGQGDHSYNEQFF. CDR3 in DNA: TGTGCCAGCAGCTCACGGGGGGGACAGGGGGATCACTCCTACAATGAGCAGTTCTTC.

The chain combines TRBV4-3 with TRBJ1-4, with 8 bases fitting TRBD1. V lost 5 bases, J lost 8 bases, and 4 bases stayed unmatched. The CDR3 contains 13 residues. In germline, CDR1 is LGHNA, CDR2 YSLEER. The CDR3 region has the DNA TGCGCCAGCAGCTTTCGGGACAGGGAAAAACTGTTTTTT. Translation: CASSFRDREKLFF.

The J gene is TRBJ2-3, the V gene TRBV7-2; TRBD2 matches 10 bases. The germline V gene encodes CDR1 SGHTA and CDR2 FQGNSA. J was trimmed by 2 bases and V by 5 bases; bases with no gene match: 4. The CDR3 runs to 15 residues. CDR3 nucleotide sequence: TGTGCCAGCAGCCCACTAGCGGGGTCCACAGATACGCAGTATTTT. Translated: CASSPLAGSTDTQYF.

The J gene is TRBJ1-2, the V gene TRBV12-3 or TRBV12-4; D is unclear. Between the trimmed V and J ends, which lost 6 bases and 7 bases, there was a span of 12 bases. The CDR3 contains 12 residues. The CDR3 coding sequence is TGTGCCAGCAGGCCCGAGGGTGGTGGCTACACCTTC. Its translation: CASRPEGGGYTF.

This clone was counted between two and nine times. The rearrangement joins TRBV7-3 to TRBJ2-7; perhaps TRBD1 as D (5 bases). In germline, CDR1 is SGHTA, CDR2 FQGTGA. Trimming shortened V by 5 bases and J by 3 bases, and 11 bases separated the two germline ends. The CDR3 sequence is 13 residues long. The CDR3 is CASSPGMNYEQYF. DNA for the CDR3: TGTGCCAGCAGCCCAGGGATGAACTACGAGCAGTACTTC.

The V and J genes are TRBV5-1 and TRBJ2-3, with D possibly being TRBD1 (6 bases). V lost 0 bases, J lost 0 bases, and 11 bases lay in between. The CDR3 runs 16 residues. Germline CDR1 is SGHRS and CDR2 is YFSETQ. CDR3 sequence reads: CASSLVVGTSTDTQYF. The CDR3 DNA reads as TGCGCCAGCAGCTTGGTGGTGGGGACAAGCACAGATACGCAGTATTTT.

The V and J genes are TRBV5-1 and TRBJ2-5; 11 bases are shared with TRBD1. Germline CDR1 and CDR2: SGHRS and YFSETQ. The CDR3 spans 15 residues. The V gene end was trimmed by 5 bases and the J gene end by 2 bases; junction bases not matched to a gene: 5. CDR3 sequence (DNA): TGCGCCAGCAGACTGGACAGGGGGCGACAAGAGACCCAGTACTTC. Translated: CASRLDRGRQETQYF.

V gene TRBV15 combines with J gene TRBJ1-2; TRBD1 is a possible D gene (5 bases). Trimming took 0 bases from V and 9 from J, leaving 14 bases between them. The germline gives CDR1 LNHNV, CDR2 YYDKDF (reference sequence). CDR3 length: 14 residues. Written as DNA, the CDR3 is TGTGCCACCAGCAGAGATTTACAGGTTCCGAGCTACACCTTC. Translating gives CATSRDLQVPSYTF. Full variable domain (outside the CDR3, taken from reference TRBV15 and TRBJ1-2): DAMVIQNPRYQVTQFGKPVTLSCSQTLNHNVMYWYQQKSSQAPKLLFHYYDKDFNNEADTPDNFQSRRPNTSFCFLDIRSPGLGDTAMYLCATSRDLQVPSYTFGSGTRLTVV.

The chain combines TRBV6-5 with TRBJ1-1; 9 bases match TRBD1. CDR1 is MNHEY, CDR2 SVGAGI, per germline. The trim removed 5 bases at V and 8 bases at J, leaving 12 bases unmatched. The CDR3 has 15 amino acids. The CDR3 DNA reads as TGTGCCAGCAGTAAATTTTCGGGACAGGGCCACGAAGCTTTCTTT. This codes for CASSKFSGQGHEAFF.

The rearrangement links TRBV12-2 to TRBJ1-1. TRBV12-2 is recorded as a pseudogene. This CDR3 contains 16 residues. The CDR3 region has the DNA TGTGCAAGTCGCTCCCTCACCCCCCGGGAGAACACTGAAGCTTTCTTT. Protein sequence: CASRSLTPRENTEAFF.

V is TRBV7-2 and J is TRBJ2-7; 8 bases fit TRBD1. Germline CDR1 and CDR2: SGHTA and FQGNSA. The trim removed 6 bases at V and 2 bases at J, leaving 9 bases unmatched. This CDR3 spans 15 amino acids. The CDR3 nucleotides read TGTGCCAGCAGTCGGACCGGGACAGGAGCCTACGAGCAGTACTTC. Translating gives CASSRTGTGAYEQYF.

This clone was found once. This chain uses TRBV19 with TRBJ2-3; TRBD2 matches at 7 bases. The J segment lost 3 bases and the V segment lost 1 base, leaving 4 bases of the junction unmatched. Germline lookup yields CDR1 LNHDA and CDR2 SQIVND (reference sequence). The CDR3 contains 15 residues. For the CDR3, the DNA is TGTGCCAGTAGTATAGCTTGGCGGGAGACAGATACGCAGTATTTT. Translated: CASSIAWRETDTQYF. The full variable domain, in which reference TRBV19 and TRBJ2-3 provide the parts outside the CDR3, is DGGITQSPKYLFRKEGQNVTLSCEQNLNHDAMYWYRQDPGQGLRLIYYSQIVNDFQKGDIAEGYSVSREKKESFPLTVTSAQKNPTAFYLCASSIAWRETDTQYFGPGTRLTVL.

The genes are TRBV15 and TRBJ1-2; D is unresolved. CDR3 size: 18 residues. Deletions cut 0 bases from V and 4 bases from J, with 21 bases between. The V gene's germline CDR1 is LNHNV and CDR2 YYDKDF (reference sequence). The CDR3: CATSRDQSVLTLGYGYTF. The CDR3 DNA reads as TGTGCCACCAGCAGAGACCAATCTGTCCTGACTCTTGGCTATGGCTACACCTTC.

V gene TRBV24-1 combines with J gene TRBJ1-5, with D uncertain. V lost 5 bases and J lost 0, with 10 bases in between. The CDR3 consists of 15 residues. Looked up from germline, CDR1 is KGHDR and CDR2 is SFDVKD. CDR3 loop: CATSGSGHSNQPQHF. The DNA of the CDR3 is TGTGCCACCAGTGGTAGCGGCCATAGCAATCAGCCCCAGCATTTT.